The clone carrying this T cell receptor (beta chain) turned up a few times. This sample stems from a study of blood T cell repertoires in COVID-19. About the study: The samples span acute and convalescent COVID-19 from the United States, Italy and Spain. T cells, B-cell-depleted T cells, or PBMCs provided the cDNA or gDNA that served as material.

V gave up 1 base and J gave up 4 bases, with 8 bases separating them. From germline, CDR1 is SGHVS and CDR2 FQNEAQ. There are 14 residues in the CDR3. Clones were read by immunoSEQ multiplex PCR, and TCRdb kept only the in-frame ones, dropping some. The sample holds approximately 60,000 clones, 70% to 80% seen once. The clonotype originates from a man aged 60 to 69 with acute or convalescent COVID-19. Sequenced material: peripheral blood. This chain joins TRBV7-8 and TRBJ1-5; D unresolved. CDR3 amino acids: CASSLGAANQPQHF. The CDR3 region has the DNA TGTGCCAGCAGCTTAGGTGCGGCAAATCAGCCCCAGCATTTT.